The entry below describes one T cell receptor (beta chain). Sequenced by immunoSEQ multiplex PCR; TCRdb stores in-frame clones only, minus some. Here the sample spans some 50,000 clones, approximately 84% being singletons. The data were taken from a study of blood T cell repertoires in COVID-19. Study details: Sites in the United States, Italy and Spain provided acute and convalescent COVID-19 samples. T cells, B-cell-depleted T cells, or PBMCs provided the cDNA or gDNA that served as material.

Trimming cost V 6 bases and J 4 bases; bases outside gene matches: 5. The CDR3 runs 14 residues. Germline V gene data show CDR1 as MDHEN and CDR2 as SYDVKM. Sequenced input: peripheral blood. The receptor was isolated from a man aged 45-65 years with active COVID-19. The chain employs TRBV28 and TRBJ2-3; TRBD1 matches 9 bases. CDR3 in amino acids: CASRGTGKADTQYF. The CDR3 DNA sequence: TGTGCCAGCAGGGGGACAGGGAAGGCAGATACGCAGTATTTT.